A single sample is the source of the 16 T cell receptor beta chains below, sequenced in a study of T cell repertoires in cytomegalovirus infection. TCRdb used MiXCR to reprocess the reads, holding one entry per CDR3 protein. The table has fewer than 250,000 distinct CDR3 sequences, roughly an eighth seen once. Sequencing was performed on PBMCs. These receptors all stem from a human donor in good health (CMV status not recorded). Some clones in this sample may be carry-over from other donors' samples.

The chain joins TRBV2 to TRBJ2-7; tentatively, D is TRBD2 (5 bases). Between the trimmed V and J ends, which lost 6 bases and 13 bases, there was a span of 22 bases. Per the germline V gene, CDR1 is SNHLY and CDR2 is FYNNEI. The CDR3 spans 13 residues. CDR3 protein: CASRATSEREPYF. The DNA for the CDR3 is TGTGCCAGCAGGGCCACCTCCGAAAGGGAGCCATACTTC.

This clonotype was picked up many times. Mismatch with germline at one junction end may stem from a read error. This chain links TRBV7-2 with TRBJ1-6; 9 nucleotides align to TRBD1. This CDR3 is 13 amino acids long. CDR1 is SGHTA and CDR2 is FQGNSA in the germline V gene. This CDR3 is CASSPAGQGAKSF. The CDR3 bases are TGTGCCAGCAGCCCAGCGGGACAGGGCGCTAAGAGCTTT.

This clonotype was observed once. A much larger clonotype is one base distant, so this may be a read error. The rearrangement joins TRBV29-1 to TRBJ1-2, with 10 bases lining up with TRBD1. This CDR3 has 13 amino acids. Germline V gives CDR1 SQVTM, CDR2 ANQGSEA. The DNA for the CDR3 is TGCAGCGTATCGACAGGGGGCGACTATGTCTACACCTTC. Translating it yields CSVSTGGDYVYTF.

This clonotype was detected a few times. The chain links TRBV20-1 to TRBJ2-3, with a tentative D call TRBD2 (6 bases). Germline V gene sequence: CDR1 DFQATT, CDR2 SNEGSKA (reference sequence). V was shortened by 8 bases and J by 0 bases, with 9 bases between the two germline ends. The CDR3 has 12 residues. The CDR3 nucleotides are TGCAGTACGACTAGAAGCACAGATACGCAGTATTTT. Its translation is CSTTRSTDTQYF.

This clonotype was recorded at least ten times. The rearrangement joins TRBV7-2 to TRBJ2-1; a weak D match, TRBD1 (7 bases). V lost 1 base to trimming and J lost 7 bases, with 11 bases between them. This CDR3 spans 14 amino acids. Looked up from germline, CDR1 is SGHTA and CDR2 is FQGNSA. The CDR3 protein is CASSLEGAGNEQFF. The CDR3 region has the DNA TGTGCCAGCAGCTTAGAGGGGGCGGGGAATGAGCAGTTCTTC. The full variable domain, its missing parts supplied by reference TRBV7-2 and TRBJ2-1, is GAGVSQSPSNKVTEKGKDVELRCDPISGHTALYWYRQSLGQGLEFLIYFQGNSAPDKSGLPSDRFSAERTGGSVSTLTIQRTQQEDSAVYLCASSLEGAGNEQFFGPGTRLTVL.

The table lists this clonotype with many counts. The chain uses TRBV25-1 and TRBJ2-3, with TRBD2 as a possible D gene (6 bases). The CDR3 is made up of 16 amino acids. CDR1 is MGHDK, CDR2 SYGVNS, per germline. V was pared by 1 base and J by 1 base, with 12 bases between. CDR3 bases: TGTGCCAGCAGTGAATTACGGGGGAACCGCACAGATACGCAGTATTTT. Translated, it gives CASSELRGNRTDTQYF.

The CDR3 DNA sequence: TGTGCCAGCAGTTACTCGCTATTCCGGGACGGGGATAGCAATCAGCCCCAGCATTTT. Translated: CASSYSLFRDGDSNQPQHF. The chain is built from TRBV6-2 or TRBV6-3 and TRBJ1-5; possible D gene TRBD1, 5 bases. The ends were cut back, 0 bases at V and 0 bases at J, with 18 bases in the middle. The CDR3 runs to 19 residues. Germline assignment: CDR1 MNHEY and CDR2 SVGEGT.

This clonotype showed up just a few times. The gene calls are TRBV12-3 or TRBV12-4 and TRBJ2-1; 10 nucleotides line up with TRBD2. V lost 5 bases to trimming and J lost 10 bases; unmatched junction nucleotides: 14. There are 16 residues in the CDR3. CDR3 region: CASSPQGAGGRWEQFF. CDR3 DNA: TGTGCCAGCAGTCCCCAGGGAGCGGGGGGGCGTTGGGAGCAGTTCTTC.

Many counts were recorded for this clonotype. The V and J genes are TRBV6-2 or TRBV6-3 and TRBJ2-3, with D possibly TRBD2 on 6 matching bases. This CDR3 comprises 14 residues. Trimming pared 5 bases from V and 1 base from J, leaving 10 bases between. Germline lookup yields CDR1 MNHEY and CDR2 SVGEGT. This CDR3 is CASSTGGGTDTQYF. CDR3 DNA: TGTGCCAGCAGTACCGGCGGGGGCACAGATACGCAGTATTTT.

Within the sample, this clonotype is medium-sized. This chain links TRBV29-1 with TRBJ2-5; D is possibly TRBD2 (7 bases). Between the trimmed V and J ends, which lost 6 bases and 5 bases, there was a span of 16 bases. Germline V gene lookup returns CDR1 SQVTM and CDR2 ANQGSEA. The CDR3 spans 13 residues. CDR3 residues: CSVAGAGAETQYF. For the CDR3, the DNA is TGCAGCGTCGCGGGGGCAGGAGCGGAGACCCAGTACTTC.

This clonotype turned up a few times. The chain recombines TRBV3-1 with TRBJ2-1; 9 bases match TRBD2. The CDR3 length is 19 residues. Unmatched junction bases numbered 13, after V lost 4 bases and J lost 0 bases. Germline V lookup: CDR1 LGHDT, CDR2 YNNKEL (reference sequence). CDR3 sequence (DNA): TGTGCCAGCAGCCCTAAGACAGCGGGAGGCCTGAGCTCCTACAATGAGCAGTTCTTC. It translates to CASSPKTAGGLSSYNEQFF.

The chain is built from TRBV14 and TRBJ1-5; maybe TRBD1 (5 bases). The CDR3 consists of 15 residues. Germline V gene lookup returns CDR1 SGHDN and CDR2 FVKESK. With 1 base removed from V and 2 bases from J, the gap between germline ends came to 9 bases. The CDR3 protein is CASSQGGSGNQPQHF. The CDR3 DNA reads as TGTGCCAGCAGCCAAGGGGGGAGTGGCAATCAGCCCCAGCATTTT.

The chain is built from TRBV2 and TRBJ2-7; D unclear. CDR1 SNHLY and CDR2 FYNNEI come from the germline V gene. CDR3 length equals 11 residues. The V and J ends lost 4 bases and 5 bases respectively, with 6 bases between them. CDR3 region: CASSVTHEQYF. CDR3 sequence (DNA): TGTGCCAGCAGTGTCACACACGAGCAGTACTTC.

There are a few counts of this clonotype. The chain employs TRBV24-1 and TRBJ2-3; D gene uncertain. Germline V gene data show CDR1 as KGHDR and CDR2 as SFDVKD. CDR3 length: 11 amino acids. The V end lost 7 bases, the J end lost 4 bases, and 5 bases lay between the germline ends. CDR3 sequence (DNA): TGTGCCACCAGCTACGCAGATACGCAGTATTTT. This encodes CATSYADTQYF.

This clonotype was seen at least ten times. V usage is TRBV6-6 and J usage is TRBJ2-1, with D possibly TRBD1 on 7 matching bases. Germline V gene data show CDR1 as MNHNY and CDR2 as SVGAGI (reference sequence). This CDR3 is 16 amino acids long. V was pared by 8 bases and J by 5 bases, with 22 bases between. As DNA, the CDR3 is TGTGCCAGCCCCCGAGGGGAGCAGGGGGGTAACAATGAGCAGTTCTTC. It is translated as CASPRGEQGGNNEQFF.

The sample holds many counts of this clonotype. V and J are TRBV7-2 and TRBJ2-2; D not resolved. V was trimmed by 2 bases and J by 1 base, leaving 17 bases between them. From germline, CDR1 is SGHTA and CDR2 FQGNSA. The CDR3 length is 18 residues. The CDR3 nucleotides are TGTGCCAGCAGCTTAAAGTCGGGTAACCGCGAGAACACCGGGGAGCTGTTTTTT. Translating gives CASSLKSGNRENTGELFF.